A selection of T cell receptor beta chains follows, all from one sample in a study of beta chain features in type 1 diabetes. Here immunoSEQ multiplex PCR was the method, and the copy in TCRdb shows in-frame clones only, minus some. The table shows around 25,000 clones, with 68% occurring only once. The specimen sequenced was stem cell memory CD4+ T cells from blood. These receptors were collected from a woman aged 35 to 49 with type 1 diabetes. Each CDR3 is given with its conserved first and last residue. The D gene is left open where the match is weak. Size is stated for part of the rows, as once, few or many counts, or as a class when the clone is expanded.

j_gene: TRBJ2-1; abundance: few; d_gene: TRBD1; v_gene: TRBV7-2; CDR3aa: CASSSRGRGRHEEQFF; CDR3nt: TGTGCCAGCAGCTCCAGGGGGCGAGGGAGACATGAGGAGCAGTTCTTC
j_gene: TRBJ2-1; abundance: -; d_gene: TRBD2; v_gene: TRBV5-1; CDR3aa: CASSLVSGSYNEQFF; CDR3nt: TGCGCCAGCAGCTTGGTTAGCGGGTCCTACAATGAGCAGTTCTTC
j_gene: TRBJ2-2; abundance: -; d_gene: -; v_gene: TRBV9; CDR3aa: CASSVAPTGELFF; CDR3nt: TGTGCCAGCAGCGTAGCTCCCACCGGGGAGCTGTTTTTT
j_gene: TRBJ1-1; abundance: -; d_gene: TRBD1; v_gene: TRBV29-1; CDR3aa: CSVGQGNTEAFF; CDR3nt: TGCAGCGTGGGACAGGGGAACACTGAAGCTTTCTTT
j_gene: TRBJ2-7; abundance: -; d_gene: TRBD2; v_gene: TRBV29-1; CDR3aa: CSVDGASGAYKQYF; CDR3nt: TGCAGCGTTGATGGGGCTAGCGGGGCCTACAAGCAGTACTTC
j_gene: TRBJ1-1; abundance: -; d_gene: -; v_gene: TRBV30; CDR3aa: CAWSSGGTEAFF; CDR3nt: TGTGCCTGGAGTTCCGGGGGCACTGAAGCTTTCTTT
j_gene: TRBJ2-3; abundance: -; d_gene: -; v_gene: TRBV6-6; CDR3aa: CASSPSTDTQYF; CDR3nt: TGTGCCAGCAGTCCGAGCACAGATACGCAGTATTTT
j_gene: TRBJ2-3; abundance: few; d_gene: -; v_gene: TRBV28; CDR3aa: CASSQGQTTDTQYF; CDR3nt: TGTGCCAGCAGTCAAGGACAGACCACAGATACGCAGTATTTT
j_gene: TRBJ1-5; abundance: once; d_gene: -; v_gene: TRBV4-2; CDR3aa: CASSQLNQPQHF; CDR3nt: TGTGCCAGCAGCCAACTGAATCAGCCCCAGCATTTT
j_gene: TRBJ2-1; abundance: -; d_gene: -; v_gene: TRBV5-5; CDR3aa: CASSLGSEYNEQFF; CDR3nt: TGTGCCAGCAGCTTGGGGTCAGAATACAATGAGCAGTTCTTC
j_gene: TRBJ1-2; abundance: -; d_gene: -; v_gene: TRBV21-1; CDR3aa: CASSDFYGYTF; CDR3nt: TGTGCCAGCAGCGACTTCTATGGCTACACCTTC
j_gene: TRBJ2-1; abundance: few; d_gene: TRBD2; v_gene: TRBV4-3; CDR3aa: CASSHLSGNSYNEQFF; CDR3nt: TGCGCCAGCAGCCACCTTAGCGGGAACTCCTACAATGAGCAGTTCTTC
j_gene: TRBJ1-1; abundance: -; d_gene: -; v_gene: TRBV6-5; CDR3aa: CASSVQGNTEAFF; CDR3nt: TGTGCCAGCAGTGTACAGGGAAACACTGAAGCTTTCTTT
j_gene: TRBJ2-7; abundance: -; d_gene: TRBD1; v_gene: TRBV28; CDR3aa: CASTGTGSPYEQYF; CDR3nt: TGTGCCAGCACCGGGACAGGGAGTCCCTACGAGCAGTACTTC
j_gene: TRBJ2-3; abundance: -; d_gene: TRBD2; v_gene: TRBV2; CDR3aa: CASTLLGTSQSDTQYF; CDR3nt: TGTGCCAGCACCCTCCTCGGGACTAGTCAATCAGATACGCAGTATTTT
j_gene: TRBJ2-5; abundance: -; d_gene: -; v_gene: TRBV19; CDR3aa: CASSIDRPGGDQYF; CDR3nt: TGTGCCAGTAGTATCGACAGACCAGGCGGTGACCAGTACTTC
j_gene: TRBJ1-2; abundance: -; d_gene: TRBD1; v_gene: TRBV28; CDR3aa: CASSPGGANYGYTF; CDR3nt: TGTGCCAGTTCCCCAGGGGGCGCGAACTATGGCTACACCTTC
j_gene: TRBJ1-4; abundance: -; d_gene: -; v_gene: TRBV4-1; CDR3aa: CASSPRRPGNEKLFF; CDR3nt: TGCGCCAGCAGCCCCCGGCGGCCCGGTAATGAAAAACTGTTTTTT
j_gene: TRBJ1-6; abundance: -; d_gene: -; v_gene: TRBV4-1; CDR3aa: CASSQDTGFANSPLHF; CDR3nt: TGCGCCAGCAGCCAAGATACCGGTTTTGCTAATTCACCCCTCCACTTT
j_gene: TRBJ2-2; abundance: -; d_gene: -; v_gene: TRBV7-2; CDR3aa: CASSETGNTGELFF; CDR3nt: TGTGCCAGCAGCGAAACAGGGAACACCGGGGAGCTGTTTTTT
j_gene: TRBJ1-1; abundance: few; d_gene: -; v_gene: TRBV6-5; CDR3aa: CASRPPTLNTEAFF; CDR3nt: TGTGCCAGCAGGCCCCCGACACTGAACACTGAAGCTTTCTTT
j_gene: TRBJ2-7; abundance: -; d_gene: TRBD1; v_gene: TRBV29-1; CDR3aa: CSVWDREETYEQYF; CDR3nt: TGCAGCGTTTGGGACAGGGAGGAGACCTACGAGCAGTACTTC
j_gene: TRBJ1-3; abundance: -; d_gene: TRBD1; v_gene: TRBV4-2; CDR3aa: CASSQPRQGVGGNTIYF; CDR3nt: TGTGCCAGCAGCCAGCCCCGACAGGGGGTTGGTGGAAACACCATATATTTT
j_gene: TRBJ2-7; abundance: few; d_gene: -; v_gene: TRBV11-2; CDR3aa: CASSPSYEQYF; CDR3nt: TGTGCCAGCAGCCCGTCTTACGAGCAGTACTTC
j_gene: TRBJ2-4; abundance: few; d_gene: -; v_gene: TRBV7-2; CDR3aa: CASSLVGRIGGIPKNIQYF; CDR3nt: TGTGCCAGCAGCTTAGTGGGCCGAATAGGTGGTATACCCAAAAACATTCAGTACTTC
j_gene: TRBJ2-7; abundance: -; d_gene: -; v_gene: TRBV5-4; CDR3aa: CASSFRRSSYEQYF; CDR3nt: TGTGCCAGCAGCTTTCGTAGGAGCTCCTACGAGCAGTACTTC
j_gene: TRBJ2-3; abundance: -; d_gene: TRBD1; v_gene: TRBV5-1; CDR3aa: CASSNRGTGNTDTQYF; CDR3nt: TGCGCCAGCAGCAACCGGGGGACAGGGAACACAGATACGCAGTATTTT
j_gene: TRBJ1-5; abundance: -; d_gene: TRBD1; v_gene: TRBV30; CDR3aa: CASTGAYSNQPQHF; CDR3nt: TGTGCCTCTACAGGGGCGTATAGCAATCAGCCCCAGCATTTT
j_gene: TRBJ1-6; abundance: -; d_gene: -; v_gene: TRBV6-5; CDR3aa: CASTRVQTNSPLHF; CDR3nt: TGTGCCAGCACACGGGTCCAGACTAATTCACCCCTCCACTTT
j_gene: TRBJ1-2; abundance: few; d_gene: TRBD1; v_gene: TRBV5-1; CDR3aa: CASSKNPGTGDYGYTF; CDR3nt: TGCGCCAGCAGCAAAAACCCCGGGACAGGGGACTATGGCTACACCTTC
j_gene: TRBJ2-5; abundance: -; d_gene: -; v_gene: TRBV7-2; CDR3aa: CASTPRGGYQETQYF; CDR3nt: TGTGCCAGCACCCCTCGTGGGGGGTACCAAGAGACCCAGTACTTC
j_gene: TRBJ2-1; abundance: -; d_gene: -; v_gene: TRBV15; CDR3aa: CATSMGTISGDEQFF; CDR3nt: TGTGCCACCAGCATGGGGACTATATCAGGGGATGAGCAGTTCTTC
j_gene: TRBJ2-5; abundance: few; d_gene: TRBD1; v_gene: TRBV7-2; CDR3aa: CASSLVQGAFGETQYF; CDR3nt: TGTGCCAGCAGCTTAGTGCAGGGGGCATTTGGAGAGACCCAGTACTTC
j_gene: TRBJ2-7; abundance: few; d_gene: -; v_gene: TRBV20-1; CDR3aa: CSASRGNEQYF; CDR3nt: TGCAGTGCTAGTCGCGGAAACGAGCAGTACTTC
j_gene: TRBJ2-4; abundance: -; d_gene: -; v_gene: TRBV18; CDR3aa: CASSPWGVGTKNIQYF; CDR3nt: TGTGCCAGCTCACCATGGGGAGTAGGAACCAAAAACATTCAGTACTTC
j_gene: TRBJ2-7; abundance: -; d_gene: TRBD1; v_gene: TRBV7-2; CDR3aa: CASSWDRDEQYF; CDR3nt: TGTGCCAGCAGCTGGGACAGGGACGAGCAGTACTTC
j_gene: TRBJ2-5; abundance: few; d_gene: -; v_gene: TRBV28; CDR3aa: CASSDPKLETQYF; CDR3nt: TGTGCCAGCAGTGATCCGAAGCTAGAGACCCAGTACTTC
j_gene: TRBJ2-5; abundance: -; d_gene: TRBD2; v_gene: TRBV19; CDR3aa: CASSPRGGGGQMETQYF; CDR3nt: TGTGCCAGTAGTCCTCGGGGGGGCGGGGGCCAGATGGAGACCCAGTACTTC
j_gene: TRBJ2-7; abundance: -; d_gene: -; v_gene: TRBV7-2; CDR3aa: CASSLSPGQGLEQYF; CDR3nt: TGTGCCAGCAGCTTATCCCCGGGGCAGGGGCTCGAGCAGTACTTC
j_gene: TRBJ2-7; abundance: -; d_gene: TRBD1; v_gene: TRBV2; CDR3aa: CASSGQGPAYGQYF; CDR3nt: TGTGCCAGCAGTGGACAGGGGCCTGCCTACGGGCAGTACTTC
j_gene: TRBJ1-1; abundance: -; d_gene: -; v_gene: TRBV28; CDR3aa: CASRGHDTEAFF; CDR3nt: TGTGCCAGCCGTGGACACGACACTGAAGCTTTCTTT
j_gene: TRBJ1-1; abundance: -; d_gene: -; v_gene: TRBV6-1; CDR3aa: CASKKDISNTEAFF; CDR3nt: TGTGCCAGCAAAAAAGACATATCGAACACTGAAGCTTTCTTT
j_gene: TRBJ1-1; abundance: -; d_gene: -; v_gene: TRBV7-2; CDR3aa: CASSPRGLGAFF; CDR3nt: TGTGCCAGCAGCCCCAGGGGATTGGGAGCTTTCTTT
j_gene: TRBJ2-7; abundance: -; d_gene: TRBD1; v_gene: TRBV7-2; CDR3aa: CASSPGQASYEQYF; CDR3nt: TGTGCCAGCAGCCCGGGACAGGCTTCCTACGAGCAGTACTTC
j_gene: TRBJ2-4; abundance: -; d_gene: TRBD2; v_gene: TRBV4-1; CDR3aa: CASSPGLAGVEFLAKNIQYF; CDR3nt: TGCGCCAGCAGCCCAGGACTAGCGGGAGTCGAATTTCTAGCCAAAAACATTCAGTACTTC
j_gene: TRBJ2-1; abundance: -; d_gene: -; v_gene: TRBV7-2; CDR3aa: CASSLVAGSSYNEQFF; CDR3nt: TGTGCCAGCAGCTTAGTTGCGGGAAGCTCCTACAATGAGCAGTTCTTC
j_gene: TRBJ2-3; abundance: -; d_gene: TRBD1; v_gene: TRBV7-3; CDR3aa: CASSPAPGQGADTQYF; CDR3nt: TGTGCCAGCAGCCCGGCACCGGGACAGGGAGCGGATACGCAGTATTTT
j_gene: TRBJ2-2; abundance: -; d_gene: -; v_gene: TRBV9; CDR3aa: CASSGEWANTGELFF; CDR3nt: TGTGCCAGCTCCGGGGAGTGGGCGAACACCGGGGAGCTGTTTTTT
j_gene: TRBJ2-7; abundance: -; d_gene: -; v_gene: TRBV7-2; CDR3aa: CASSLDREDEQYF; CDR3nt: TGTGCCAGCAGCCTGGACAGAGAAGACGAGCAGTACTTC
j_gene: TRBJ2-5; abundance: -; d_gene: TRBD1; v_gene: TRBV6-5; CDR3aa: CASRLVGQGETQYF; CDR3nt: TGTGCCAGCAGGCTCGTTGGACAGGGAGAGACCCAGTACTTC
j_gene: TRBJ1-5; abundance: once; d_gene: -; v_gene: TRBV19; CDR3aa: CASSISPGDYGNQPQHF; CDR3nt: TGTGCCAGTAGTATTTCTCCCGGGGATTACGGCAATCAGCCCCAGCATTTT
j_gene: TRBJ2-7; abundance: -; d_gene: TRBD1; v_gene: TRBV5-1; CDR3aa: CASSSTGDSYEQYF; CDR3nt: TGCGCCAGCAGCTCGACAGGGGACTCCTACGAGCAGTACTTC
j_gene: TRBJ2-1; abundance: once; d_gene: -; v_gene: TRBV5-4; CDR3aa: CASSPSIQGREQFF; CDR3nt: TGTGCCAGCAGCCCATCAATTCAGGGCAGGGAGCAGTTCTTC